Following are 13 T cell receptor beta chains from one sample sequenced in a study of shared clonotypes between healthy human individuals. TCRdb keeps only in-frame clones here, not all; method: immunoSEQ multiplex PCR. The data contain approximately 480,000 clones, 75% to 80% of them singletons. Input material: PBMCs. The receptors here all came from a woman between 40 and 55 years old in good health. Some clones in this sample may be carry-over from other donors' samples.

The chain combines TRBV6-5 with TRBJ1-1; weak D call: TRBD1 (5 bases). This CDR3 comprises 11 residues. Germline V gene data show CDR1 as MNHEY and CDR2 as SVGAGI. V was cut by 7 bases and J by 10 bases, with 13 bases left in between. The CDR3 bases are TGTGCCAGCACCGCGGGAGGGGCAGCTTTCTTT. Residues: CASTAGGAAFF.

A word on this clone: A far larger clone is just one base off, so this is likely a read error. This specimen includes other DNA sequences encoding the same CDR3. J is TRBJ2-6 and V is TRBV15, with a weak D call TRBD1 (5 bases). This CDR3 has 15 amino acids. Germline CDR1 LNHNV, CDR2 YYDKDF (reference sequence). DNA for the CDR3: TGTGCCACCAGTGGAGACACCTCTGGGGCCAACGTTCTGACTTTC. Translated: CATSGDTSGANVLTF.

The V and J genes are TRBV7-2 and TRBJ2-7; maybe TRBD2 (6 bases). V gave up 6 bases and J gave up 7 bases, with 19 bases separating them. This CDR3 has 14 residues. In germline, CDR1 is SGHTA, CDR2 FQGNSA. The CDR3 DNA follows: TGTGCCAGCAGGCCGACTAGAACCGCTGGGGAGCAGTACTTC. Translation gives CASRPTRTAGEQYF.

The V gene is TRBV7-9, the J gene TRBJ2-2; D possibly corresponds to TRBD2 (7 bases). Trimming stripped 5 bases from V and 7 bases from J, with 23 bases between. The germline V gene encodes CDR1 SEHNR and CDR2 FQNEAQ (reference sequence). The CDR3 has 17 residues. CDR3 nucleotide sequence: TGTGCCAGCAGCCCACGCCGAGGGGGGGGTTTGAACGGGGAGCTGTTTTTT. Protein product: CASSPRRGGGLNGELFF.

The gene calls are TRBV5-1 and TRBJ2-1; D is undetermined. The CDR3 is 15 residues long. Germline V gives CDR1 SGHRS, CDR2 YFSETQ. V lost 6 bases to trimming and J lost 1 base, with 14 bases between them. In DNA form, the CDR3 reads TGCGCCAGCACATCCTCCAAAATTTCCTACAATGAGCAGTTCTTC. Translated, it gives CASTSSKISYNEQFF.

Here the CDR3 DNA reads TGCGCCAGCAGTGCCAGCGGACAAGAGACCCAGTACTTC. Its protein is CASSASGQETQYF. The V and J genes are TRBV10-1 and TRBJ2-5; tentatively, D is TRBD2 (5 bases). Germline V gene sequence: CDR1 WNHNN, CDR2 SYGVQD (reference sequence). This CDR3 comprises 13 residues. V was pared by 4 bases and J by 2 bases, with 8 bases between.

This chain uses TRBV2 with TRBJ1-2; D is uncertain. Trimming pared 4 bases from V and 2 bases from J, leaving 11 bases between. This CDR3 is 14 amino acids long. CDR1 is SNHLY, CDR2 FYNNEI, per germline. CDR3 in amino acids: CASSVVRENYGYTF. The CDR3 DNA sequence: TGTGCCAGCAGTGTCGTGAGAGAGAACTATGGCTACACCTTC.

V is TRBV7-2 and J is TRBJ2-7; the D is unclear. Germline-derived CDR1 and CDR2 are SGHTA and FQGNSA. CDR3 size: 11 residues. Trimming cost V 5 bases and J 3 bases, with 5 bases left between them. This chain's CDR3 is CASSENYEQYF. The CDR3 DNA reads TGTGCCAGCAGCGAGAACTACGAGCAGTACTTC.

This clone has just a few counts. This rearrangement joins TRBV10-3 to TRBJ2-2; 11 bases are shared with TRBD1. Germline values: CDR1 ENHRY, CDR2 SYGVKD. This CDR3 spans 14 amino acids. V lost 10 bases to trimming and J lost 4 bases; unmatched junction nucleotides: 5. The CDR3 nucleotides read TGTGCCAGCCGAGGGACAGGGGGCACCGGGGAGCTGTTTTTT. Translation: CASRGTGGTGELFF.

This clone was seen just once. Here the CDR3 DNA reads TGTGCCAGCAGCTGGACAGGGAACGAGCAGTACTTC. Protein: CASSWTGNEQYF. The genes are TRBV7-9 and TRBJ2-7, with 8 bases matching TRBD1. The V gene's germline CDR1 is SEHNR and CDR2 FQNEAQ (reference sequence). The CDR3 has 12 amino acids. Unmatched junction bases numbered 1, after V lost 4 bases and J lost 5 bases.

The J gene is TRBJ1-2, the V gene TRBV9; D is undetermined. Germline V gives CDR1 SGDLS, CDR2 YYNGEE. The CDR3 is made up of 14 amino acids. V was trimmed by 4 bases and J by 1 base, leaving 11 bases between them. CDR3 sequence (DNA): TGTGCCAGCAGCCCCAGTGAATTTAACTATGGCTACACCTTC. It yields the protein CASSPSEFNYGYTF.

Concerning this clone itself: This specimen includes other DNA sequences encoding the same CDR3. The chain has TRBV2 and TRBJ2-1, with 7 bases identical to TRBD1. The trim removed 3 bases at V and 0 bases at J, leaving 2 bases unmatched. Germline loops: CDR1 SNHLY, CDR2 FYNNEI. CDR3 length equals 15 residues. The CDR3 region is CASSEDRSSYNEQFF. The CDR3 DNA follows: TGTGCCAGCAGTGAGGACAGGAGCTCCTACAATGAGCAGTTCTTC. Based on the CDR3 plus reference TRBV2 and TRBJ2-1, the full variable domain is EPEVTQTPSHQVTQMGQEVILRCVPISNHLYFYWYRQILGQKVEFLVSFYNNEISEKSEIFDDQFSVERPDGSNFTLKIRSTKLEDSAMYFCASSEDRSSYNEQFFGPGTRLTVL.

The rearrangement links TRBV5-1 to TRBJ1-4; TRBD1 matches at 8 bases. Germline V lookup: CDR1 SGHRS, CDR2 YFSETQ. CDR3 length equals 15 residues. With V trimmed by 4 bases and J by 2 bases, 4 bases remained unmatched. The CDR3 DNA reads as TGCGCCAGCAGCCCCCAGGGGGCCACTAATGAAAAACTGTTTTTT. Amino acids: CASSPQGATNEKLFF. The full variable domain, its missing parts supplied by reference TRBV5-1 and TRBJ1-4, is KAGVTQTPRYLIKTRGQQVTLSCSPISGHRSVSWYQQTPGQGLQFLFEYFSETQRNKGNFPGRFSGRQFSNSRSEMNVSTLELGDSALYLCASSPQGATNEKLFFGSGTQLSVL.